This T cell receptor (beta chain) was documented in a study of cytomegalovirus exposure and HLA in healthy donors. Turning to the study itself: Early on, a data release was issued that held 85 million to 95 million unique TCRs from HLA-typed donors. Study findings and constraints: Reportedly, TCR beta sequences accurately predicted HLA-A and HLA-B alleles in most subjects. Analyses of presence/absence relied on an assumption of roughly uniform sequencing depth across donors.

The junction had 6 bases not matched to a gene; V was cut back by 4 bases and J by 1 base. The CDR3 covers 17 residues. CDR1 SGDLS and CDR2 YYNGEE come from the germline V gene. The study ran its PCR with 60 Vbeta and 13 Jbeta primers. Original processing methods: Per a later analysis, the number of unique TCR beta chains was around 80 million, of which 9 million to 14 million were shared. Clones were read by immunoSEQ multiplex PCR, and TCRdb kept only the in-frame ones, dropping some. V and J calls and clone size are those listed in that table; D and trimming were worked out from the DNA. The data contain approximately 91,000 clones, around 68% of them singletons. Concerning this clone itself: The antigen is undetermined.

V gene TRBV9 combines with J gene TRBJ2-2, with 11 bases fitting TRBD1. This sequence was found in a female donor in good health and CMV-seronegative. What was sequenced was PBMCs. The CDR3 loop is CASSPRDRGRNTGELFF. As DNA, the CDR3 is TGTGCCAGCAGCCCCCGGGACAGGGGGAGGAACACCGGGGAGCTGTTTTTT.